This T cell receptor beta chain was observed in a study of cytomegalovirus exposure and HLA in healthy donors. Study-level findings and limits: The study flagged 150 to 200 TCR beta chains as cytomegalovirus-associated. In the roughly 130 validation repertoires, a later analysis found that first-cohort TCR clusters tended to co-occur. Across donors, most TCRs were seen rarely, yet some public ones were widespread.

Assay used: immunoSEQ multiplex PCR; TCRdb lists only in-frame clones, some missing. The sample shows roughly 220,000 clones, around nine tenths of them seen only once. Concerning this clone itself: Its target is not known.

The germline V gene has CDR1 GTSNPN and CDR2 SVGIG (reference sequence). The CDR3 sequence is 12 residues long. The V and J ends lost 3 bases and 5 bases respectively, with 9 bases between them. Sequencing was done on a sample of PBMCs. The rearrangement links TRBV30 to TRBJ2-3; tentatively, D is TRBD2 (6 bases). The source of this sequence is a woman aged 18-30 years in good health and CMV-seronegative. In nucleotides, the CDR3 is TGTGCCTGGAGCGACGGGGGAGATACGCAGTATTTT. Its protein is CAWSDGGDTQYF.